Reported below is one T cell receptor (beta chain). This table comes from immunoSEQ multiplex PCR, and its TCRdb copy is limited to in-frame clones, with some not included. In the table there are about 170,000 clones, roughly 80% of which are singletons. Trimming stripped 5 bases from V and 2 bases from J, with 9 bases between. Germline assignment: CDR1 MNHEY and CDR2 SVGAGI. CDR3 length equals 13 residues. This sample was taken from a study of blood T cell repertoires in COVID-19. The TCR sequence derives from a man aged 45-65 years who had recovered from COVID-19. Source material: PBMCs or T cells enriched from blood (not recorded which). The V and J genes are TRBV6-5 and TRBJ2-5; TRBD1 might be the D (5 bases). The CDR3 bases are TGTGCCAGCAGTAGGGGTAGACAAGAGACCCAGTACTTC. Translation gives CASSRGRQETQYF.